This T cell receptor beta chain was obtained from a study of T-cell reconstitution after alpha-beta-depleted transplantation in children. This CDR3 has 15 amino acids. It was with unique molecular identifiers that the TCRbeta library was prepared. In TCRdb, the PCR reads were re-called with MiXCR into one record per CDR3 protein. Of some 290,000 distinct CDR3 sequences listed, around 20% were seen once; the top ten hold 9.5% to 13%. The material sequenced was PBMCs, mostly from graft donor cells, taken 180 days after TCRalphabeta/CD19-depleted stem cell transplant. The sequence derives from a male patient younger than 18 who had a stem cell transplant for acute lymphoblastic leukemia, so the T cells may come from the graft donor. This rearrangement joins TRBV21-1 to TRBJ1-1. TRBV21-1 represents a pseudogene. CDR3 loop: CASSKERELNTEAFF. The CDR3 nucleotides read TGTGCCAGCAGCAAAGAGAGGGAGCTGAACACTGAAGCTTTCTTT.